This T cell receptor (beta chain) was documented in a study of CD4 T cells in relation to SARS-CoV-2 and coronaviruses. Study as a whole: ViraFEST: roughly 10-day antigen culture of PBMCs, then TCR beta CDR3 sequencing. The negative reference was HIV-1 Nef peptide pool or peptide-free culture.

Unexposed donor CD4+ T cells date from about 2010-2018, before the COVID-19 pandemic. Isolation of CD4+ T cells took place after about 10 days in culture. Unexposed-donor CD4+ T cells were probed with SARS-CoV-2 S/N and four cold-coronavirus spikes, cells permitting. Germline loops: CDR1 MRHNA, CDR2 SNTAGT. The CDR3 sequence is 14 residues long. Unmatched junction bases numbered 3, after V lost 6 bases and J lost 3 bases. A note on this clone: Its antigen is as yet unknown.

Some clones are missing from TCRdb's copy, which holds only in-frame ones; the method was immunoSEQ multiplex PCR. Here the sample spans 32,000 or so clones, 60% to 85% being singletons. The study, taken as a whole, reports: Monoreactive clones expanded significantly more to SARS-CoV-2 than crossreactive clones did.

Sequencing was performed on CD4+ T cells from PBMCs, cultured in vitro. The rearrangement joins TRBV6-4 to TRBJ2-3; 10 bases map to TRBD2. The sequence was obtained from a human donor in good health. CDR3 coding DNA: TGTGCCAGCAGACCGGGACTAGCGACAGATACGCAGTATTTT. Its translation: CASRPGLATDTQYF.